This T cell receptor (beta chain) was sequenced in a study of blood T cell repertoires in COVID-19. Turning to the study itself: COVID-19 samples, acute and convalescent, were from the United States, Italy and Spain. T cells, B-cell-depleted T cells, or PBMCs supplied cDNA or gDNA.

Original data processing: Nucleated cell counts were estimated from reference gene primer amplification. Measured with immunoSEQ multiplex PCR; TCRdb has only the in-frame clones, and not every one. V and J calls and clone size come straight from that table; D and trimming were deduced from the DNA. The data hold about 200,000 clones, with around 88% observed a single time. The receptor was derived from a young man with active or convalescent COVID-19. The sequencing input was peripheral blood.

The CDR3 bases are TGTGCCAGCAGCTTAGTCCCCGGGACAGGGGAAGGCTACACCTTC. Its translation: CASSLVPGTGEGYTF. V usage is TRBV7-2 and J usage is TRBJ1-2; TRBD1 matches 10 bases. Germline V gene sequence: CDR1 SGHTA, CDR2 FQGNSA. The trim removed 1 base at V and 8 bases at J, leaving 7 bases unmatched. CDR3 size: 15 residues. The full variable domain, rest sourced from reference TRBV7-2 and TRBJ1-2, is GAGVSQSPSNKVTEKGKDVELRCDPISGHTALYWYRQSLGQGLEFLIYFQGNSAPDKSGLPSDRFSAERTGGSVSTLTIQRTQQEDSAVYLCASSLVPGTGEGYTFGSGTRLTVV.